The rows below give T cell receptor beta chains drawn from one sample of a study of blood T cell repertoires in COVID-19. Clones were sequenced by immunoSEQ multiplex PCR, and TCRdb holds only the in-frame ones, with some missing. The top ten clones hold 28% of a sample with about 120,000 clones, approximately 90% of them seen once. Source material: peripheral blood. These receptors were obtained from a man between 65 and 85 years old with active or convalescent COVID-19. The CDR3 runs from the conserved cysteine through the conserved F or W. D genes are given only for firm matches. A row's size may be missing; if present it is once, few, many or a size class.

d_gene: TRBD1; j_gene: TRBJ2-5; v_gene: TRBV6-5; abundance: .; CDR3aa: CASYTGTVQETQYF; CDR3nt: TGTGCCAGCTACACCGGGACAGTCCAAGAGACCCAGTACTTC
d_gene: .; j_gene: TRBJ2-1; v_gene: TRBV3-1/TRBV3-2; abundance: .; CDR3aa: CASSQATTDYNEQFF; CDR3nt: TGTGCCAGCAGCCAAGCGACGACTGACTACAATGAGCAGTTCTTC
d_gene: .; j_gene: TRBJ2-5; v_gene: TRBV5-1; abundance: .; CDR3aa: CASSLAWGTGRGGQETQYF; CDR3nt: TGCGCCAGCAGCTTGGCCTGGGGAACAGGGAGAGGGGGCCAAGAGACCCAGTACTTC
d_gene: .; j_gene: TRBJ2-1; v_gene: TRBV14; abundance: once; CDR3aa: CASSQVEGGSEQFF; CDR3nt: TGTGCCAGCAGCCAAGTTGAGGGGGGGAGTGAGCAGTTCTTC
d_gene: .; j_gene: TRBJ2-5; v_gene: TRBV11-3; abundance: .; CDR3aa: CASSFGGSETQYF; CDR3nt: TGTGCCAGCAGCTTCGGGGGTTCGGAGACCCAGTACTTC
d_gene: .; j_gene: TRBJ2-1; v_gene: TRBV11-3; abundance: .; CDR3aa: CASSLGSQRTTQYEQFF; CDR3nt: TGTGCCAGCAGCTTAGGGTCCCAGCGGACTACACAGTATGAGCAGTTCTTC
d_gene: .; j_gene: TRBJ1-2; v_gene: TRBV28; abundance: once; CDR3aa: CASSPPGMMYGYTF; CDR3nt: TGTGCCAGCAGTCCTCCAGGGATGATGTATGGCTACACCTTC
d_gene: .; j_gene: TRBJ1-2; v_gene: TRBV7-8; abundance: .; CDR3aa: CASSSSVQYGYTF; CDR3nt: TGTGCCAGCAGCTCCTCGGTACAGTATGGCTACACCTTC
d_gene: .; j_gene: TRBJ2-1; v_gene: TRBV28; abundance: .; CDR3aa: CASSSPPGEQFF; CDR3nt: TGTGCCAGCAGTTCCCCTCCCGGGGAGCAGTTCTTC
d_gene: TRBD2; j_gene: TRBJ2-3; v_gene: TRBV11-2; abundance: .; CDR3aa: CASSFRRLAGGDTQYF; CDR3nt: TGTGCCAGCAGCTTTCGTCGACTAGCGGGAGGAGATACGCAGTATTTT
d_gene: .; j_gene: TRBJ1-6; v_gene: TRBV6-5; abundance: few; CDR3aa: CASRPTIYNSPLHF; CDR3nt: TGTGCCAGCAGACCTACGATCTATAATTCACCCCTCCACTTT
d_gene: TRBD1; j_gene: TRBJ1-2; v_gene: TRBV6-6; abundance: .; CDR3aa: CASSASATGNYGYTF; CDR3nt: TGTGCCAGCAGTGCCTCCGCGACAGGGAACTATGGCTACACCTTC
d_gene: .; j_gene: TRBJ1-5; v_gene: TRBV2; abundance: few; CDR3aa: CASSDSWISNQPQHF; CDR3nt: TGTGCCAGCAGCGACTCATGGATTTCCAATCAGCCCCAGCATTTT
d_gene: TRBD1; j_gene: TRBJ1-5; v_gene: TRBV28; abundance: once; CDR3aa: CASSWGSGTASNQPQHF; CDR3nt: TGTGCCAGCAGTTGGGGATCCGGGACAGCTAGCAATCAGCCCCAGCATTTT
d_gene: .; j_gene: TRBJ2-1; v_gene: TRBV3-1/TRBV3-2; abundance: once; CDR3aa: CASREDGYNEQFF; CDR3nt: TGTGCCAGCAGGGAAGACGGGTACAATGAGCAGTTCTTC
d_gene: .; j_gene: TRBJ2-5; v_gene: TRBV6-6; abundance: .; CDR3aa: CASSYGTPRETQYF; CDR3nt: TGTGCCAGCAGTTACGGGACTCCCCGGGAGACCCAGTACTTC
d_gene: .; j_gene: TRBJ2-7; v_gene: TRBV5-1; abundance: .; CDR3aa: CASSSKTYEQYF; CDR3nt: TGCGCCAGCAGCTCAAAAACCTACGAGCAGTACTTC
d_gene: .; j_gene: TRBJ2-1; v_gene: TRBV19; abundance: .; CDR3aa: CASSLPPRGYNEQFF; CDR3nt: TGTGCCAGTAGCTTGCCCCCCCGGGGCTACAATGAGCAGTTCTTC
d_gene: TRBD1; j_gene: TRBJ1-2; v_gene: TRBV27; abundance: .; CDR3aa: CASRDRAGGDSNYGYTF; CDR3nt: TGTGCCAGCAGGGATAGGGCAGGGGGTGATTCTAACTATGGCTACACCTTC
d_gene: TRBD1; j_gene: TRBJ1-1; v_gene: TRBV7-3; abundance: .; CDR3aa: CASSLGATGVAEAFF; CDR3nt: TGTGCCAGCAGCTTAGGGGCTACAGGGGTAGCTGAAGCTTTCTTT
d_gene: TRBD1; j_gene: TRBJ2-5; v_gene: TRBV28; abundance: .; CDR3aa: CASTPWTGPETQYF; CDR3nt: TGTGCCAGCACCCCGTGGACAGGGCCAGAGACCCAGTACTTC
d_gene: TRBD1; j_gene: TRBJ1-2; v_gene: TRBV12-3/TRBV12-4; abundance: few; CDR3aa: CASSPGGLGGYTF; CDR3nt: TGTGCCAGCAGTCCAGGGGGCTTGGGTGGCTACACCTTC
d_gene: .; j_gene: TRBJ2-7; v_gene: TRBV6-6; abundance: once; CDR3aa: CASTGVRGAKDEQYF; CDR3nt: TGTGCCAGCACGGGGGTCCGGGGGGCGAAGGACGAGCAGTACTTC
d_gene: TRBD2; j_gene: TRBJ2-1; v_gene: TRBV9; abundance: few; CDR3aa: CASSPQVLLAGSNEQFF; CDR3nt: TGTGCCAGCAGCCCTCAGGTCTTACTAGCGGGATCAAATGAGCAGTTCTTC
d_gene: .; j_gene: TRBJ2-2; v_gene: TRBV15; abundance: once; CDR3aa: CATSRDRTSNTGELFF; CDR3nt: TGTGCCACCAGCAGAGATCGTACATCGAACACCGGGGAGCTGTTTTTT
d_gene: TRBD1; j_gene: TRBJ1-2; v_gene: TRBV19; abundance: few; CDR3aa: CASTDDRGFYGYTF; CDR3nt: TGTGCCAGTACCGACGACAGGGGCTTCTATGGCTACACCTTC
d_gene: TRBD1; j_gene: TRBJ2-3; v_gene: TRBV5-1; abundance: .; CDR3aa: CASSSGQGELDTQYF; CDR3nt: TGCGCCAGCAGCTCGGGACAGGGGGAGTTAGATACGCAGTATTTT
d_gene: .; j_gene: TRBJ1-1; v_gene: TRBV28; abundance: .; CDR3aa: CASVDRLNTEAFF; CDR3nt: TGTGCCAGCGTGGACAGATTGAACACTGAAGCTTTCTTT
d_gene: .; j_gene: TRBJ1-4; v_gene: TRBV28; abundance: .; CDR3aa: CASSEPPTGSLLGKLFF; CDR3nt: TGTGCCAGCAGTGAACCGCCCACAGGGAGCCTCTTGGGAAAACTGTTTTTT
d_gene: TRBD1; j_gene: TRBJ1-5; v_gene: TRBV15; abundance: .; CDR3aa: CATSRPPGQGVGQPQHF; CDR3nt: TGTGCCACCAGCAGACCGCCGGGACAGGGAGTAGGACAGCCCCAGCATTTT
d_gene: .; j_gene: TRBJ1-5; v_gene: TRBV7-2; abundance: .; CDR3aa: CASSPRGSNQPQHF; CDR3nt: TGTGCCAGCAGCCCCCGGGGGAGCAATCAGCCCCAGCATTTT
d_gene: TRBD2; j_gene: TRBJ2-5; v_gene: TRBV28; abundance: few; CDR3aa: CASSRRLAGETQYF; CDR3nt: TGTGCCAGCAGTCGCCGACTAGCGGGAGAGACCCAGTACTTC
d_gene: TRBD1; j_gene: TRBJ1-5; v_gene: TRBV6-6; abundance: .; CDR3aa: CASSPGTGNQPQHF; CDR3nt: TGTGCCAGCAGCCCCGGGACAGGGAATCAGCCCCAGCATTTT
d_gene: .; j_gene: TRBJ1-1; v_gene: TRBV27; abundance: .; CDR3aa: CASSPAFGNTEAFF; CDR3nt: TGTGCCAGCAGCCCTGCCTTCGGGAACACTGAAGCTTTCTTT
d_gene: .; j_gene: TRBJ2-3; v_gene: TRBV3-1/TRBV3-2; abundance: .; CDR3aa: CASSQVPLSTDTQYF; CDR3nt: TGTGCCAGCAGCCAAGTTCCACTCAGCACAGATACGCAGTATTTT
d_gene: TRBD2; j_gene: TRBJ2-1; v_gene: TRBV9; abundance: .; CDR3aa: CASSPRGRVDEQFF; CDR3nt: TGTGCCAGCAGCCCCCGGGGGAGGGTCGATGAGCAGTTCTTC
d_gene: .; j_gene: TRBJ2-7; v_gene: TRBV7-8; abundance: .; CDR3aa: CASSLYSQGPSGEQYF; CDR3nt: TGTGCCAGCAGCTTATACTCCCAAGGACCCTCAGGGGAGCAGTACTTC
d_gene: .; j_gene: TRBJ2-3; v_gene: TRBV19; abundance: .; CDR3aa: CASSIAGGVANTQYF; CDR3nt: TGTGCCAGTAGTATAGCGGGTGGCGTAGCTAATACGCAGTATTTT
d_gene: .; j_gene: TRBJ1-1; v_gene: TRBV30; abundance: .; CDR3aa: CAWSVTTNTEAFF; CDR3nt: TGTGCCTGGAGTGTAACAACCAACACTGAAGCTTTCTTT
d_gene: .; j_gene: TRBJ2-2; v_gene: TRBV7-2; abundance: .; CDR3aa: CASSLSQTGELFF; CDR3nt: TGTGCCAGCAGCTTATCCCAGACCGGGGAGCTGTTTTTT
d_gene: TRBD2; j_gene: TRBJ2-7; v_gene: TRBV6-5; abundance: .; CDR3aa: CASRSGTHEQYF; CDR3nt: TGTGCCAGCAGGAGCGGGACCCACGAGCAGTACTTC
d_gene: .; j_gene: TRBJ2-5; v_gene: TRBV7-9; abundance: .; CDR3aa: CASSLFLRGLETQYF; CDR3nt: TGTGCCAGCAGCTTATTTCTCAGGGGTTTAGAGACCCAGTACTTC
d_gene: TRBD1; j_gene: TRBJ1-1; v_gene: TRBV5-1; abundance: few; CDR3aa: CASSGSWTGGPGTTSNTEAFF; CDR3nt: TGCGCCAGCAGCGGTAGTTGGACAGGGGGGCCGGGGACAACCTCTAACACTGAAGCTTTCTTT